A single sample gave rise to the 11 T cell receptor beta chains below, sequenced in a study of T cells after yellow fever vaccination. TCRdb re-analysed the 5' RACE reads in MiXCR, keeping a single row per CDR3 protein. The sample records about 350,000 distinct CDR3 sequences, roughly 8.3% being singletons. The input for sequencing was PBMCs, taken 35 to 50 days after the first yellow fever vaccination. These receptors were collected from a man aged 18-30 years who received the YFV17D yellow fever vaccine.

The chain is built from TRBV7-2 and TRBJ2-5, with D perhaps TRBD2 (6 bases). CDR1 is SGHTA and CDR2 is FQGNSA in the germline V gene. The CDR3 is 14 amino acids. Between the trimmed V and J ends, which lost 4 bases and 5 bases, there was a span of 14 bases. CDR3 nucleotide sequence: TGTGCCAGCAGCTGGGGGGACTCTTGGGAGACCCAGTACTTC. It is translated as CASSWGDSWETQYF.

This clonotype was counted many times. The chain employs TRBV20-1 and TRBJ1-5, with no clear D. Germline V lookup: CDR1 DFQATT, CDR2 SNEGSKA (reference sequence). V gave up 0 bases and J gave up 1 base, with 4 bases separating them. This CDR3 contains 13 residues. CDR3 in amino acids: CSAREGSNQPQHF. CDR3 nucleotides: TGCAGTGCTAGAGAAGGGAGCAATCAGCCCCAGCATTTT.

The chain is built from TRBV20-1 and TRBJ1-2; tentatively, D is TRBD1 (6 bases). CDR3 size: 15 residues. Trimming pared 2 bases from V and 6 bases from J, leaving 19 bases between. Germline CDR1 DFQATT, CDR2 SNEGSKA (reference sequence). CDR3 residues: CSARWGGRVVDGYTF. The CDR3 DNA sequence: TGCAGTGCTAGATGGGGGGGCAGGGTGGTGGATGGCTACACCTTC.

This rearrangement joins TRBV20-1 to TRBJ2-1; D is perhaps TRBD2 (5 bases). Trimming shortened V by 5 bases and J by 6 bases, and 14 bases separated the two germline ends. Germline V gene lookup returns CDR1 DFQATT and CDR2 SNEGSKA (reference sequence). This CDR3 is built from 13 residues. Written as DNA, the CDR3 is TGCAGTGCTCTAACTAGAGGCACCAATGAGCAGTTCTTC. This codes for CSALTRGTNEQFF.

This clonotype was counted at least ten times. The chain joins TRBV4-2 to TRBJ2-3, with 8 positions matching TRBD2. The CDR3 has 16 amino acids. Germline V gene sequence: CDR1 LGHNA, CDR2 YNFKEQ. Unmatched junction bases numbered 9, after V lost 3 bases and J lost 4 bases. The CDR3 DNA sequence: TGTGCCAGCAGCCAGAGAACGGGGGGGCCCGCAGATACGCAGTATTTT. Residues: CASSQRTGGPADTQYF.

This clonotype was seen a few times. The V gene is TRBV4-2, the J gene TRBJ2-6, with a weak D call TRBD2 (5 bases). This CDR3 has 19 residues. Germline loops: CDR1 LGHNA, CDR2 YNFKEQ. V dropped 4 bases and J dropped 0 bases, with 19 bases sitting between them. CDR3 amino acids: CASSRRRAAIFSGANVLTF. The CDR3, as DNA: TGTGCCAGCAGCCGGAGGCGGGCAGCCATTTTCTCTGGGGCCAACGTCCTGACTTTC.

This clonotype was observed at least ten times. The gene calls are TRBV7-8 and TRBJ2-1; D call uncertain. The V end was cut by 3 bases, the J end by 0 bases, with 9 bases between. The CDR3 sequence is 15 residues long. Germline CDR1 SGHVS, CDR2 FQNEAQ. CDR3 coding DNA: TGTGCCAGCAGCTTGGGTCAGGCCTCCTACAATGAGCAGTTCTTC. Translation: CASSLGQASYNEQFF.

This chain joins TRBV6-1 and TRBJ2-1, with D uncertain. V lost 6 bases and J 8 bases, leaving 14 bases between the germline ends. From germline, CDR1 is MNHNS and CDR2 SASEGT. The CDR3 is 13 amino acids. CDR3 sequence reads: CASRPGRLHEQFF. Written as DNA, the CDR3 is TGTGCCAGCAGGCCCGGACGCCTCCATGAGCAGTTCTTC.

This rearrangement joins TRBV20-1 to TRBJ2-2, with D perhaps matching TRBD1 (6 bases). V was trimmed by 0 bases and J by 1 base, leaving 9 bases between them. CDR3 length equals 15 residues. Germline assignment: CDR1 DFQATT and CDR2 SNEGSKA (reference sequence). The CDR3 bases are TGCAGTGCTAGAGAACAGGGACGGAACACCGGGGAGCTGTTTTTT. Encoded protein: CSAREQGRNTGELFF.

The sample holds a few counts of this clonotype. This chain links TRBV20-1 with TRBJ2-2; D not resolved. The germline gives CDR1 DFQATT, CDR2 SNEGSKA (reference sequence). The V end lost 3 bases, the J end lost 0 bases, and 5 bases lay between the germline ends. The CDR3 spans 13 residues. The CDR3 sequence: CSARTANTGELFF. CDR3 bases: TGCAGTGCTAGGACGGCGAACACCGGGGAGCTGTTTTTT.

This clonotype has a handful of counts. V is TRBV19 and J is TRBJ1-6; perhaps TRBD1 as D (6 bases). CDR3 size: 13 residues. Germline lookup yields CDR1 LNHDA and CDR2 SQIVND (reference sequence). V lost 10 bases and J 10 bases, leaving 17 bases between the germline ends. CDR3 in DNA: TGTGCCACCAAGGGGGGGGCCGAATCACCCCTCCACTTT. Translating it yields CATKGGAESPLHF. Combining the CDR3 with reference TRBV19 and TRBJ1-6 gives the whole variable domain DGGITQSPKYLFRKEGQNVTLSCEQNLNHDAMYWYRQDPGQGLRLIYYSQIVNDFQKGDIAEGYSVSREKKESFPLTVTSAQKNPTAFYLCATKGGAESPLHFGNGTRLTVT.